The 6 T cell receptor beta chains below all came from one sample that was sequenced in a study of regulatory T cells in long-lasting Graves disease. Arm-PCR of CDR3 regions with iRepertoire HTBI primers generated TCR beta libraries. TCRdb re-derived calls from the multiplex PCR reads in MiXCR, one entry per CDR3 protein. Found here are around 250,000 distinct CDR3 sequences, around 18% of them singletons; the top ten hold 22%. Time point here: newly diagnosed GD, antithyroid drugs for less than 3 months. Making the TCR library involved RNA that had been extracted from PBMCs. Source: peripheral blood mononuclear cells (PBMCs), taken at new diagnosis, from a patient treated with antithyroid drugs. The receptors shown here come from a female donor with Graves disease.

The table lists this clonotype with many counts. V is TRBV12-3 or TRBV12-4 and J is TRBJ2-5; D is possibly TRBD1 (5 bases). The CDR3 is 13 residues long. V was cut by 6 bases and J by 3 bases, with 11 bases left in between. The CDR3 DNA follows: TGTGCCAGCAGACTGGACACTAAAGAGACCCAGTACTTC. Translating gives CASRLDTKETQYF.

This clonotype has a count of ten or more. The rearrangement uses TRBV10-3 and TRBJ2-1; 11 nucleotides line up with TRBD2. V was pared by 5 bases and J by 1 base, with 10 bases of the junction left unmatched. CDR3 length: 18 residues. CDR1 is ENHRY, CDR2 SYGVKD, per germline. In DNA, the CDR3 is TGTGCCATCAGTTACAGGAATACTAGCGGGAGTTCCTACAATGAGCAGTTCTTC. Protein sequence: CAISYRNTSGSSYNEQFF.

This clonotype was seen many times. The J gene is TRBJ2-7, the V gene TRBV28; no reliable D call. The ends were cut back, 4 bases at V and 1 base at J, with 14 bases in the middle. Germline CDR1 and CDR2: MDHEN and SYDVKM. The CDR3 totals 15 residues. CDR3 amino acids: CASSSHGRPSYEQYF. The CDR3, as DNA: TGTGCCAGCAGTTCCCACGGGCGGCCTTCCTACGAGCAGTACTTC. The whole variable domain, filled in from reference TRBV28 and TRBJ2-7, reads DVKVTQSSRYLVKRTGEKVFLECVQDMDHENMFWYRQDPGLGLRLIYFSYDVKMKEKGDIPEGYSVSREKKERFSLILESASTNQTSMYLCASSSHGRPSYEQYFGPGTRLTVT.

This clonotype was counted a few times. V gene TRBV5-4 combines with J gene TRBJ2-1; D perhaps matches TRBD2 (6 bases). CDR3 length: 12 residues. Trimming shortened V by 3 bases and J by 6 bases, and 7 bases separated the two germline ends. Per germline, CDR1 SGHNT and CDR2 YYREEE (reference sequence). CDR3 DNA sequence: TGTGCCAGCAGCTGGGGGGTCAATGAGCAGTTCTTC. Protein sequence: CASSWGVNEQFF.

The sample holds many counts of this clonotype. V usage is TRBV30 and J usage is TRBJ1-1; maybe TRBD1 (5 bases). CDR1 and CDR2 from the germline V gene are GTSNPN and SVGIG (reference sequence). The germline V and J ends were trimmed by 3 bases and 4 bases, with 12 bases remaining between them. The CDR3 is 13 amino acids. The CDR3 DNA is TGTGCCTGGAGATGGGGGGGGGGCACTGAAGCTTTCTTT. It is translated as CAWRWGGGTEAFF.

V is TRBV29-1 and J is TRBJ1-3; D ambiguous. The CDR3 spans 15 residues. The ends were cut back, 3 bases at V and 0 bases at J, with 12 bases in the middle. Germline V gene sequence: CDR1 SQVTM, CDR2 ANQGSEA. Written as DNA, the CDR3 is TGCAGCGTTGATTCGGGGTCAGGCTCTGGAAACACCATATATTTT. As protein: CSVDSGSGSGNTIYF.